The present T cell receptor (beta chain) was sequenced within a study of CD8 T cells in Susac syndrome. Trimming removed 0 bases at V and 0 bases at J, with 9 bases between. Germline CDR1 and CDR2: MNHEY and SMNVEV (reference sequence). The CDR3 is 16 residues long. A quantity of roughly 0.5 to 1 ug RNA underwent reverse transcription using random hexamers. TCRdb re-called the immunoSEQ multiplex PCR reads with MiXCR, one entry per CDR3 protein. The sample has about 120,000 distinct CDR3 sequences, roughly 91% seen once. The chain employs TRBV27 and TRBJ1-3; D is unclear. The sample comprised CD4+ T cells from PBMCs. The TCR sequence derives from a human donor in good health. The CDR3 spells CASSLSGGFSGNTIYF. The CDR3 DNA reads as TGTGCCAGCAGTTTATCAGGAGGATTCTCTGGAAACACCATATATTTT.